The source of this TCR beta chain is a study of Ad26.COV2.S vaccination and SARS-CoV-2 variants. For the study at large: The vaccine Ad26.COV2.S was put into the muscle once, or twice with 56 days between. Points from the study as a whole: Reportedly, after vaccination the spike-specific CD8+ and CD4+ T cell responses displayed substantial breadth.

CDR1 is MNHEY, CDR2 SMNVEV, per germline (reference sequence). The CDR3 has 16 amino acids. V was trimmed by 5 bases and J by 5 bases, leaving 18 bases between them. On this clone: Its antigen is currently unknown.

The treatment was: 19 received Ad26.COV2.S at low or high dose, single or two shots; five or six received placebo; per-sample allocation not given. Sampling was performed 63 days after the first vaccine or placebo injection. Built on an Ad26 vector, the vaccine expressed Wuhan-strain SARS-CoV-2 spike. Here immunoSEQ multiplex PCR was the method, and the copy in TCRdb shows in-frame clones only, minus some. The data show 350,000 to 450,000 clones, approximately 91% seen once. This sequence originates from a person between 18 and 59 years old who received the Ad26.COV2.S COVID-19 vaccine or a placebo. The input for sequencing was peripheral blood, taken in a trial of Ad26.COV2.S vaccine versus placebo. V and J are TRBV27 and TRBJ2-2; the D gene is possibly TRBD2 (6 bases). The CDR3 DNA sequence: TGTGCCAGCAGTCCTATCGGCGGGAAGAGGACCGGGGAGCTGTTTTTT. This encodes CASSPIGGKRTGELFF.